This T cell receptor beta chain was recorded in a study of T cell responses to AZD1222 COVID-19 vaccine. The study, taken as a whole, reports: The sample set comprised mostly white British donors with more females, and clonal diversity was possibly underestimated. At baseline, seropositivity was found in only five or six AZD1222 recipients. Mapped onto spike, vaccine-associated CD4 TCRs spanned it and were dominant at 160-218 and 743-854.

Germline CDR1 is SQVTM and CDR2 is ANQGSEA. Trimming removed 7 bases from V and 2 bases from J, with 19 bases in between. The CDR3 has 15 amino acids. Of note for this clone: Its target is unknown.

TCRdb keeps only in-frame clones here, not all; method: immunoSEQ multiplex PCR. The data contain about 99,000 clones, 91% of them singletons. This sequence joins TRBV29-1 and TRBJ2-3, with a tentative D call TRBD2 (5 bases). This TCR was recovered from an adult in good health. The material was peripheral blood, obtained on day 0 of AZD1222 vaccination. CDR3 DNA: TGCAGCGCCGAGGGAGCCCTTGGGAACACAGATACGCAGTATTTT. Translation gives CSAEGALGNTDTQYF.